This T cell receptor (beta chain) is from a study of shared clonotypes between healthy human individuals (dated by TCRdb to about 2020). Background on the whole study: A few men and a couple of women, aged 18 to 49 years, made up the cohort. Leukapheresis yielded between about 0.85 and 10 billion PBMCs per donor. To increase sequencing depth and limit assay-specific biases, TCR repertoire library preparation and sequencing were carried out by different laboratories using diverse techniques. The study deeply sequenced blood TCR repertoires of about 5 healthy adults to estimate repertoire size and the extent of clonotype sharing between individuals. For each donor, CD4 naive and CD4 memory were each run on three plates, CD8 naive on two plates, and CD8 memory on one plate.

CD8 naive samples were obtained by positive selection for CCR7 among CD45RO-negative cells, yielding a CD45RA+CCR7+ population from which TemRA cells were excluded. Donors were healthy HIV-negative adults with no recently reported acute infections or vaccinations. Every donor was a Caucasian adult living in Nashville, Tennessee, USA. Blood was obtained by leukapheresis, after which PBMCs were separated by Ficoll-Histopaque density gradient centrifugation and cryopreserved in liquid nitrogen vapor phase. Analytical flow cytometry was used to check the purity and quantity of every magnetically sorted T cell population. Genomic DNA was isolated from every sorted fraction and measured by UV absorbance on a Nanodrop 2000c. Using the deep immunoSEQ assay, multiplex PCR amplified TCR CDR3 regions from genomic DNA. For each cell subset, the extracted genomic DNA was distributed evenly across all wells of several immunoSEQ 96-well plates, and each plate served as one replicate. For sorted subsets, approximately 190 ng of genomic DNA, equivalent to 25,000 to 35,000 T cell genomes, went into each replicate PCR. Purified libraries were measured with a Qubit 3.0 fluorometer, size-checked on a Bioanalyzer 2100, and measured again with the KAPA Library Quantification kit. Every immunoSEQ 96-well plate was sequenced on a separate single-read 150-cycle Illumina NextSeq 550 flow cell. The source study handled its data this way. Because the immunoSEQ output held only junctional sequences and lacked quality scores, the filtering could not match the filtering applied to full-length reads. To assign V/J genes and CDR3, sequences were annotated against IMGT germline references using PyIR, a Python wrapper for IgBLAST v1.9. Reads were removed for weak V/J assignments (E-value above 1e-6), missing CDR3, stop codons, out-of-frame junctions, or ambiguous translated residues. A V3J clonotype was defined by an identical inferred V gene, J gene, and CDR3 amino acid sequence. The percentage overlap between two repertoires was calculated by dividing the number of shared unique clonotypes by the size of the smaller repertoire. Three approaches were used to assess repertoire richness: RTK rarefaction, the Chao1 estimator, and Recon v2.1 estimates of unobserved clonotypes. OLGA was used to compute generation probabilities for all TCRbeta clonotypes that the gDNA method yielded from a few donors. As stored in TCRdb, this immuneACCESS dataset retains in-frame rearrangements with V and J assigned. A fraction of the clones does not appear; measured against another copy, unresolved V genes explain less than half of the discrepancy, and the remainder lacks a known reason. V and J calls and clone size come straight from that table; D and trimming were deduced from the DNA. Within this sample are around 700,000 clones, with roughly 94% of them counted one time only. In total, the top ten clones hold approximately 24% of the sample.

Overall study outcomes, separate from this receptor: The genetic and exposure-history diversity represented was limited by the small number of donors. When several donors were compared, the shared fraction of clonotypes was about 5.4% for naive CD4, about 4% for naive CD8, more than 2% for memory CD4, and 0.35% to 0.4% for memory CD8. Compared with non-shared clonotypes, clonotypes shared by all four sorted-subset donors had higher generation probabilities. Rarefaction of sorted-subset datasets indicated incomplete sequencing despite the large sequencing depth. Pairwise subsampling led to the expectation that sequencing depth would affect the degree of clonotype sharing among donors. Sampling was limited to blood, and TCR repertoires in tissue likely differ from TCR repertoires in blood. Naive subsets generally had larger estimated clonotype richness than memory subsets.

Trimming removed 4 bases from V and 6 bases from J, leaving 21 bases between the germline ends. CDR1 and CDR2 were assigned from the germline V gene as SGHRS and YFSETQ. From its cysteine to its phenylalanine, the CDR3 spans 16 amino acids. Kept here is only the CDR3 DNA, which spans 48 bases and is read in frame from base 1. This clone was recorded only once. There is no known antigen for this receptor. No much larger clonotype is one base removed from it; base qualities were not supplied. The sequenced material came from naive CD8+ T cells sorted from blood. Taken with the paper, the label for cell subset or site translates to: CD45RA+CCR7+. The V and J segments used are TRBV5-1 and TRBJ2-3, with TRBD2 as a weak D call on 5 bases. The receptor was isolated from a man aged 25 to 40 in good health. The nucleotide sequence is given as TGCGCCAGCAGCCGGCAGAGTCCGGGTAGCGCGGATACGCAGTATTTT. Translated, it gives CASSRQSPGSADTQYF.